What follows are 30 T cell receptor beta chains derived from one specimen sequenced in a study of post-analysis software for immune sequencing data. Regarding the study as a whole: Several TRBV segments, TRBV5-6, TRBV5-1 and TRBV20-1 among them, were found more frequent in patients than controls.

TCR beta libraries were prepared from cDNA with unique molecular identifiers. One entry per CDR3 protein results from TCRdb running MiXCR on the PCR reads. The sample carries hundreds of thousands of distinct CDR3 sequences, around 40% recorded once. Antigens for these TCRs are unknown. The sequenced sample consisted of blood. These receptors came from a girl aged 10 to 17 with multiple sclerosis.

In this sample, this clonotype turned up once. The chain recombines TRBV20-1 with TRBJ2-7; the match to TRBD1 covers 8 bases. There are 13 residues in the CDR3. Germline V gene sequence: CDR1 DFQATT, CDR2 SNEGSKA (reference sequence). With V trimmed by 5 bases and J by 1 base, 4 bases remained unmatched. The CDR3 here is CSAEDRVSYEQYF. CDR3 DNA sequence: TGCAGTGCTGAGGACAGGGTTTCCTACGAGCAGTACTTC.

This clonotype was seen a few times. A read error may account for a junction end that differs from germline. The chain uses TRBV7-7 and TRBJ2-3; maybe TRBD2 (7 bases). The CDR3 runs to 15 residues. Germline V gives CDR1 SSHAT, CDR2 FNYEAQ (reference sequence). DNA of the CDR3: TGTGCTAGCAGCCCCGGGGGGCGTAGCACAGATACGCAGTATTTT. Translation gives CASSPGGRSTDTQYF.

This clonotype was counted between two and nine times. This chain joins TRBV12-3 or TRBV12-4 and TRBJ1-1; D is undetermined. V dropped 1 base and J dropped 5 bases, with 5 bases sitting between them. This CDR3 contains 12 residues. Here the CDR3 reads CASSLEVTEAFF. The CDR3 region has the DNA TGTGCCAGCAGTTTAGAGGTTACTGAAGCTTTCTTT.

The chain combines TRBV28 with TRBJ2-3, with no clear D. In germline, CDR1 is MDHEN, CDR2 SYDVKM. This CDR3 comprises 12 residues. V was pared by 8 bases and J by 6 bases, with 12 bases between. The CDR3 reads CASGSPSDTQYF. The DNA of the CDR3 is TGTGCCAGCGGTTCCCCCAGCGATACGCAGTATTTT.

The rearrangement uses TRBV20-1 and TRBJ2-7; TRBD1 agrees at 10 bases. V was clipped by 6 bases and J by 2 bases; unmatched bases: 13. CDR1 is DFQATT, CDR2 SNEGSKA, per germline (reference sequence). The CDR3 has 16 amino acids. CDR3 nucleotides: TGCAGTGCCGAAGATTATAGAGGACAGGGGGCCTACGAGCAGTACTTC. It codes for CSAEDYRGQGAYEQYF.

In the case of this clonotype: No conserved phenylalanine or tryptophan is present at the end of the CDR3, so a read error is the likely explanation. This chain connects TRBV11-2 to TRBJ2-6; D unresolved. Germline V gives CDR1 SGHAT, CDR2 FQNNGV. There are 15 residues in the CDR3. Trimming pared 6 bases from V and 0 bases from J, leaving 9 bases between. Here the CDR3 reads CASSRHVSGANVLTY. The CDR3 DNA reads TGTGCCAGCAGTCGACACGTCTCTGGGGCCAACGTCCTGACTTAC.

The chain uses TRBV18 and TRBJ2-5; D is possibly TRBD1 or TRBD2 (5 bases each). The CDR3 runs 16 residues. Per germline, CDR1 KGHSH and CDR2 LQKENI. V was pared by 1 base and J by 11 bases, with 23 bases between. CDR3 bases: TGTGCCAGCTCACCACAGACGGGACCCAGTTCTTCGGAGCAGTACTTC. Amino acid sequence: CASSPQTGPSSSEQYF.

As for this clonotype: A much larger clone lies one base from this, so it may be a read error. The CDR3, as DNA: TGCGCCAGCAGCCAAGTGCGGGACAGGCCAGATACGCGGTATTTT. Residues: CASSQVRDRPDTRYF. This chain connects TRBV4-1 to TRBJ2-3, with 8 bases identical to TRBD1. The germline CDR1 and CDR2 sequences are MGHRA and YSYEKL. CDR3 length: 15 residues.

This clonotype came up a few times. CDR3 nucleotides: TGCGCCAGCAGCTTGGACTTGGGGTACGAGCAGTACTTC. Protein sequence: CASSLDLGYEQYF. The V gene is TRBV5-1, the J gene TRBJ2-7; no definite D call. CDR3 length equals 13 residues. Germline V CDR1 and CDR2: SGHRS, YFSETQ. The V and J ends lost 0 bases and 4 bases respectively, with 8 bases between them.

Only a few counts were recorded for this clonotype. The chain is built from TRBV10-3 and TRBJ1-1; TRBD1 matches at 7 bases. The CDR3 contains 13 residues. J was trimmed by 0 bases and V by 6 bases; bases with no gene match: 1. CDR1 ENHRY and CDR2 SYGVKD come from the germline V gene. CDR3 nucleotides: TGTGCCATCAGCAGGGGGATGAACACTGAAGCTTTCTTT. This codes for CAISRGMNTEAFF.

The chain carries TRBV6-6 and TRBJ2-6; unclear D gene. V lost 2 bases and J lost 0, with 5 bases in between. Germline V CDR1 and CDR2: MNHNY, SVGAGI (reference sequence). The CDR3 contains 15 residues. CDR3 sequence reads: CASSYDGSGANVLTF. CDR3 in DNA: TGTGCCAGCAGTTACGACGGCTCTGGGGCCAACGTCCTGACTTTC.

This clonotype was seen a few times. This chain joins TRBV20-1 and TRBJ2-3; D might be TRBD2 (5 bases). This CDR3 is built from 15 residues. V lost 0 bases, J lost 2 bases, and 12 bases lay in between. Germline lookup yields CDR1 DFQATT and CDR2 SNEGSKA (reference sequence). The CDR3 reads CSARDVERTTDTQYF. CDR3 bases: TGCAGTGCTAGAGATGTAGAGCGGACCACAGATACGCAGTATTTT.

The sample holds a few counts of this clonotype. The CDR3, as DNA: TGTGCCAGCAGTGACTTAGCAGGGGGCAGGGAGACCCAGTACTTC. Translation: CASSDLAGGRETQYF. The V and J genes are TRBV25-1 and TRBJ2-5; 8 positions agree with TRBD1. The CDR3 runs 15 residues. Per germline, CDR1 MGHDK and CDR2 SYGVNS. After removal of 3 bases from V and 5 bases from J, the junction contained 8 bases not matched to a gene. The complete variable domain, with remaining parts taken from reference TRBV25-1 and TRBJ2-5, reads EADIYQTPRYLVIGTGKKITLECSQTMGHDKMYWYQQDPGMELHLIHYSYGVNSTEKGDLSSESTVSRIRTEHFPLTLESARPSHTSQYLCASSDLAGGRETQYFGPGTRLLVL.

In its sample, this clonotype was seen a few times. This chain's CDR3 is CSVAPGQGVYNEQFF. DNA for the CDR3: TGCAGCGTCGCCCCTGGACAGGGGGTCTACAATGAGCAGTTCTTC. The genes are TRBV29-1 and TRBJ2-1; 10 bases agree with TRBD1. CDR3 length: 15 residues. Germline CDR1 SQVTM, CDR2 ANQGSEA. V was pared by 6 bases and J by 3 bases, with 8 bases of the junction left unmatched.

The CDR3 spells CASSLASSGDTDTQYF. In DNA form, the CDR3 reads TGTGCCAGCAGCTTAGCATCGAGCGGAGACACAGATACGCAGTATTTT. The chain employs TRBV7-9 and TRBJ2-3; perhaps TRBD2 as D (5 bases). Germline V gene data show CDR1 as SEHNR and CDR2 as FQNEAQ (reference sequence). CDR3 size: 16 residues. V shed 0 bases and J shed 2 bases, with 12 bases lying between them.

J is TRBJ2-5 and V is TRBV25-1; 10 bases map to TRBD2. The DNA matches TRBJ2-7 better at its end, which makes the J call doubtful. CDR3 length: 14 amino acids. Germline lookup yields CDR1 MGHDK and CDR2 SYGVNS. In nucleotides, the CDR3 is TGTGCCAGCAGTGTTACTAGCGGGATCTCCGAGCAGTACTTC. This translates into CASSVTSGISEQYF.

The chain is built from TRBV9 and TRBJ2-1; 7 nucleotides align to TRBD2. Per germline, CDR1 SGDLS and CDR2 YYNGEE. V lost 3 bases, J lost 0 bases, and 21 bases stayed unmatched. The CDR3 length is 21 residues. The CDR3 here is CASSAASGTYDGQGSYNEQFF. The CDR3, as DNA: TGTGCCAGCAGCGCGGCTAGCGGAACCTATGACGGACAAGGCTCCTACAATGAGCAGTTCTTC.

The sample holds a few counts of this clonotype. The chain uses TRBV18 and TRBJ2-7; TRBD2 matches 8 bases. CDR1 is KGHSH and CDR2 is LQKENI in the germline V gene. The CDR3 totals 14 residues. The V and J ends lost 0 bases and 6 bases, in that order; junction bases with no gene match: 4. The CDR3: CASSPPGLVIEQYF. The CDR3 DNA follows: TGTGCCAGCTCACCACCGGGACTAGTTATCGAGCAGTACTTC. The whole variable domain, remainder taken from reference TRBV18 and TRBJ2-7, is NAGVMQNPRHLVRRRGQEARLRCSPMKGHSHVYWYRQLPEEGLKFMVYLQKENIIDESGMPKERFSAEFPKEGPSILRIQQVVRGDSAAYFCASSPPGLVIEQYFGPGTRLTVT.

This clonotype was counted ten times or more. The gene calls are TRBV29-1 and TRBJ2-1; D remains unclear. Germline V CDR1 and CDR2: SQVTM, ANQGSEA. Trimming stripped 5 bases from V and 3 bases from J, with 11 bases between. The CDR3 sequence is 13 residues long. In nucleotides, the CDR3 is TGCAGCGTTTTCCTGAAGCTCTACAATGAGCAGTTCTTC. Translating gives CSVFLKLYNEQFF.

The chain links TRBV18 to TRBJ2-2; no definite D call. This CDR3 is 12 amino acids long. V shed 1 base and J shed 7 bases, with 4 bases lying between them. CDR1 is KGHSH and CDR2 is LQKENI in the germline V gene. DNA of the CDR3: TGTGCCAGCTCACCACTTGACGGGGAGCTGTTTTTT. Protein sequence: CASSPLDGELFF.

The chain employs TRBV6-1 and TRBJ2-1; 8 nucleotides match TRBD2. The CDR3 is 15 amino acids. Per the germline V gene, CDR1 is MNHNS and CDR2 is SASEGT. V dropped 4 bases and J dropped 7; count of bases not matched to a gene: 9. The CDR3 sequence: CASSASSGSSNEQFF. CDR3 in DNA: TGTGCCAGCAGTGCCTCCAGCGGGAGCAGTAATGAGCAGTTCTTC.

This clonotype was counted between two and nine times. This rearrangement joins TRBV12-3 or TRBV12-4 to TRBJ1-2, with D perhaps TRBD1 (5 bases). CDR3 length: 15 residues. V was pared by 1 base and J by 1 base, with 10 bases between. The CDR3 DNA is TGTGCCAGCAGTTTAGTAGGGGTCCGTAACTATGGCTACACCTTC. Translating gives CASSLVGVRNYGYTF.

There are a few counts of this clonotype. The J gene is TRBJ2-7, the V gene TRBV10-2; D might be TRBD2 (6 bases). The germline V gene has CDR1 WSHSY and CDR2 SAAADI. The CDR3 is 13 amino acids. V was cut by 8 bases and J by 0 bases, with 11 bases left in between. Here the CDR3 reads CASGIAASYEQYF. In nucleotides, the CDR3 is TGCGCCAGCGGGATAGCGGCCTCCTACGAGCAGTACTTC.

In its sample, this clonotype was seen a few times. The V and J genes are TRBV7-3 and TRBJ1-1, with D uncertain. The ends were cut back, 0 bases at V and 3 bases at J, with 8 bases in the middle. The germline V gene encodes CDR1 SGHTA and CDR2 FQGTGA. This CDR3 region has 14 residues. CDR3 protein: CASSLTYTDTEAFF. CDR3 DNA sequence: TGTGCCAGCAGCTTAACTTATACGGACACTGAAGCTTTCTTT.

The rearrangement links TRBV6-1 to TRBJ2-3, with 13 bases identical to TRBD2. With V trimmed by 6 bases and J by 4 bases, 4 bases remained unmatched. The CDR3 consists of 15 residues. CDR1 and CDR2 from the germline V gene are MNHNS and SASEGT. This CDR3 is CASSVGTSGADTQYF. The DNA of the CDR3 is TGTGCCAGCAGCGTTGGGACTAGCGGGGCAGATACGCAGTATTTT.

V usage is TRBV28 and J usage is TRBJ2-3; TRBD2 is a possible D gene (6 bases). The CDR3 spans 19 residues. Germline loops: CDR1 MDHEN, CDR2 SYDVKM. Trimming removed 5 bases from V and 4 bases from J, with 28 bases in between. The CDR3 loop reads CASSPFTALGGDTPDTQYF. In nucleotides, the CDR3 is TGTGCCAGCAGTCCCTTTACGGCATTGGGGGGAGACACTCCAGATACGCAGTATTTT.

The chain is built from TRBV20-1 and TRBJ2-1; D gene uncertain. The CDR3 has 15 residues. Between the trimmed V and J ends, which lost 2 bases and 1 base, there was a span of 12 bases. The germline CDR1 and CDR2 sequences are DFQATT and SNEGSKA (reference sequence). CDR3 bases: TGCAGTGCTAGACCGAGCGTACCATCCTACAATGAGCAGTTCTTC. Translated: CSARPSVPSYNEQFF.

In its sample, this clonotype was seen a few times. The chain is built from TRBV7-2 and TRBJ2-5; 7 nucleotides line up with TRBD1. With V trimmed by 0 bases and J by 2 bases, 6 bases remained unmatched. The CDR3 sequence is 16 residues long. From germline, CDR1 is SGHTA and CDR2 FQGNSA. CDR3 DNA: TGTGCCAGCAGCTTAGCAGTCGGGACAGCTCAAGAGACCCAGTACTTC. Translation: CASSLAVGTAQETQYF.

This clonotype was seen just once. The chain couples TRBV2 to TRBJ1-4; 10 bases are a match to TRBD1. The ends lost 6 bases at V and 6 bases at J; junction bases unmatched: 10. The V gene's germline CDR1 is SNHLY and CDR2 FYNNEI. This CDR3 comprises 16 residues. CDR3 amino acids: CASRENTDRGDEKLFF. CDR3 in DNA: TGTGCCAGCAGAGAAAATACGGACAGGGGGGATGAAAAACTGTTTTTT.

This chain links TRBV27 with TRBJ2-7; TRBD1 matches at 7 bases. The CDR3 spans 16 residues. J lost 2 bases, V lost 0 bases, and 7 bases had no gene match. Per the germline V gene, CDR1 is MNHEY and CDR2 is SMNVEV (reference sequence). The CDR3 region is CASSLSRTGPAYEQYF. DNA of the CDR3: TGTGCCAGCAGTTTATCCCGGACAGGACCAGCCTACGAGCAGTACTTC.